A selection of T cell receptor beta chains follows, all from one sample in a study of metastatic and nonmetastatic thyroid tumors. TCRdb re-called the PCR reads with MiXCR. Of fewer than 4,500 clones in the sample, around 40% are singletons; the top ten hold roughly 25%. The sequencing input was tumor tissue. These receptor sequences come from a male donor with papillary thyroid cancer or a benign thyroid nodule (not recorded which). Some clones in this sample may be carry-over from other donors' samples. The CDR3 runs from the conserved cysteine through the conserved F or W. The D gene is left open where the match is weak. Only some rows state a clone size, as once, few, many or a class for expanded clones.

V	size	D	J	length	CDR3	DNA
TRBV10-3	few	TRBD1	TRBJ2-7	15	CAISELPDRVKEQYF	TGTGCCATCAGTGAGCTACCGGACAGGGTAAAAGAGCAGTACTTC
TRBV4-1	.	.	TRBJ2-1	17	CASSQGLLAMVYNEQFF	TGCGCCAGCAGCCAAGGGCTACTAGCAATGGTTTACAATGAGCAGTTCTTC
TRBV10-1	.	.	TRBJ2-2	13	CASSESRAGELFF	TGCGCCAGCAGTGAGTCTAGGGCCGGGGAGCTGTTTTTT
TRBV6-4	.	.	TRBJ2-1	14	CASSDPGQPNEQFF	TGTGCCAGCAGTGACCCCGGGCAGCCCAATGAGCAGTTCTTC
TRBV30	.	TRBD1	TRBJ1-3	13	CAWDRGSGNTIYF	TGTGCCTGGGACAGGGGCTCTGGAAACACCATATATTTT
TRBV12-5	few	TRBD1	TRBJ1-1	17	CASGLVSGQEDLNEAFF	TGTGCTAGTGGTTTGGTAAGTGGACAGGAAGACCTTAATGAAGCTTTCTTT
TRBV2	.	TRBD2	TRBJ2-3	15	CASSQLAGNTDTQYF	TGTGCCAGCAGTCAGCTAGCGGGAAACACAGATACGCAGTATTTT
TRBV27	.	.	TRBJ2-7	14	CASSPLGKKYEQYF	TGTGCCAGCAGTCCCTTAGGGAAAAAGTACGAGCAGTACTTC
TRBV25-1	.	.	TRBJ2-2	21	CASQPGDAGMTAIANTGELFF	TGTGCCAGCCAGCCAGGTGATGCGGGGATGACTGCGATCGCGAACACCGGGGAGCTGTTTTTT
TRBV2	few	.	TRBJ1-5	14	CASSDRYSNQPQHF	TGTGCCAGCAGTGACCGATATAGCAATCAGCCCCAGCATTTT
TRBV18	.	.	TRBJ2-2	15	CASSPGQGSTGELFF	TGTGCCAGCTCACCGGGCCAGGGGAGCACCGGGGAGCTGTTTTTT
TRBV12-3/TRBV12-4	few	TRBD1	TRBJ2-1	16	CASSLTTGQIKNEQFF	TGTGCCAGCAGCTTAACTACGGGACAGATAAAAAATGAGCAGTTCTTC
TRBV6-1	few	.	TRBJ2-7	14	CASSDPITVYGQYF	TGTGCCAGCAGTGACCCGATTACAGTTTACGGGCAGTACTTC
TRBV9	large	.	TRBJ2-5	14	CASSVGGIEETQYF	TGTGCCAGCAGCGTAGGAGGAATCGAAGAGACCCAGTACTTC
TRBV12-3/TRBV12-4	.	.	TRBJ1-3	14	CASSPRRVGNTIYF	TGTGCCAGCAGCCCCCGCAGGGTCGGAAACACCATATATTTT
TRBV6-6	.	.	TRBJ1-1	14	CASSYLGFYTEAFF	TGTGCCAGCAGTTACCTAGGCTTCTACACTGAAGCTTTCTTT
TRBV28	.	.	TRBJ2-5	14	CASSWEQPQETQYF	TGTGCCAGCAGTTGGGAGCAGCCCCAAGAGACCCAGTACTTC
TRBV27	few	.	TRBJ2-7	13	CARGTRDLGEQYF	TGTGCCAGGGGGACGCGGGATCTAGGGGAGCAGTACTTC
TRBV12-3/TRBV12-4	few	.	TRBJ2-7	12	CASSPRQYEQYF	TGTGCCAGCAGTCCCCGGCAGTACGAGCAGTACTTC
TRBV28	few	TRBD1	TRBJ2-2	17	CASSKIAGTGGTGELFF	TGTGCCAGCAGTAAAATAGCCGGGACAGGAGGCACCGGGGAGCTGTTTTTT
TRBV28	few	TRBD2	TRBJ2-7	15	CASSLLAGGPYEQYF	TGTGCCAGCAGTTTATTAGCGGGAGGACCCTACGAGCAGTACTTC
TRBV19	few	TRBD1	TRBJ2-7	15	CASTLTGTGSYEQYF	TGTGCCAGTACCCTCACAGGGACAGGGTCCTACGAGCAGTACTTC
TRBV3-1	.	.	TRBJ1-2	15	CASSRLLQGEGGYTF	TGTGCCAGCAGCCGTTTACTACAGGGAGAAGGTGGCTACACCTTC
TRBV20-1	.	.	TRBJ2-1	11	CSANDVDEQFF	TGCAGTGCAAACGATGTTGATGAGCAGTTCTTC
TRBV12-3/TRBV12-4	few	.	TRBJ2-2	13	CASSYRGTGELFF	TGTGCCAGCAGTTACAGAGGGACCGGGGAGCTGTTTTTT
TRBV30	.	.	TRBJ1-2	13	CAKTGQGNYGYTF	TGTGCTAAGACCGGGCAGGGTAACTATGGCTACACCTTC
TRBV7-6	.	.	TRBJ1-1	15	CASRAGTSENTEAFF	TGTGCCAGCAGAGCCGGGACCTCGGAGAACACTGAAGCTTTCTTT
TRBV30	.	.	TRBJ1-3	14	CAWSGTTQGNTIYF	TGTGCCTGGAGTGGAACCACACAGGGAAACACCATATATTTT
TRBV6-1	few	TRBD1	TRBJ1-3	17	CASSPGTVPLSGNTIYF	TGTGCCAGCAGTCCCGGGACAGTACCTCTCTCTGGAAACACCATATATTTT
TRBV4-2	.	.	TRBJ2-7	13	CASSQEGWSEQYF	TGTGCCAGCAGCCAAGAGGGGTGGTCCGAGCAGTACTTC
TRBV6-1	.	.	TRBJ2-3	14	CASSPRLGLDTQYF	TGTGCCAGCAGTCCAAGACTAGGCCTAGATACGCAGTATTTT
TRBV7-2	few	.	TRBJ1-2	12	CASSLERGGYTF	TGTGCCAGCAGCCTTGAAAGGGGTGGCTACACCTTC
TRBV19	.	TRBD2	TRBJ2-5	14	CASSIPGGQETQYF	TGTGCCAGTAGTATCCCCGGGGGGCAAGAGACCCAGTACTTC
TRBV2	few	TRBD2	TRBJ2-7	14	CASSLAGATYEQYF	TGTGCCAGCAGTCTAGCGGGGGCTACGTACGAGCAGTACTTC
TRBV5-1	.	TRBD1	TRBJ2-7	15	CASSFSGTGFYEQYF	TGCGCCAGCAGCTTTTCGGGGACAGGGTTCTACGAGCAGTACTTC
TRBV5-1	.	TRBD2	TRBJ2-3	15	CASRSGLASTDTQYF	TGCGCCAGTCGGTCGGGACTAGCGAGTACAGATACGCAGTATTTT